The present entry profiles one TCR beta chain with its context. The CDR3 loop spans 14 amino acids. From germline, CDR1 is SNHLY and CDR2 FYNNEI. The V gene lost 3 bases and the J gene lost 3 bases, with 8 bases spanning the gap. Cohort 3 donors counted as recovered after two negative PCRs, clearance, or resolved symptoms. Original processing notes: Reference gene primer amplification gave nucleated cell count estimates. TCRdb's copy holds only in-frame clones and misses some; the assay was immunoSEQ multiplex PCR. V and J calls and clone size are given by that table; D and trimming were obtained from the DNA. The sample has about 64,000 clones; more than 70% are singletons. These data come from a study of blood T cell repertoires in COVID-19. Across the whole study: Material from acute and convalescent COVID-19 was sourced from the United States, Italy and Spain. In each case, the material was cDNA or gDNA derived from T cells, B-cell-depleted T cells, or PBMCs.

This sequence originates from a woman aged 40 to 50 who had recovered from COVID-19. The material sequenced was PBMCs or T cells enriched from blood (not recorded which). The chain uses TRBV2 and TRBJ2-2; D uncertain. The CDR3 bases are TGTGCCAGCAGTGATGTCCAATACACCGGGGAGCTGTTTTTT. Protein sequence: CASSDVQYTGELFF.